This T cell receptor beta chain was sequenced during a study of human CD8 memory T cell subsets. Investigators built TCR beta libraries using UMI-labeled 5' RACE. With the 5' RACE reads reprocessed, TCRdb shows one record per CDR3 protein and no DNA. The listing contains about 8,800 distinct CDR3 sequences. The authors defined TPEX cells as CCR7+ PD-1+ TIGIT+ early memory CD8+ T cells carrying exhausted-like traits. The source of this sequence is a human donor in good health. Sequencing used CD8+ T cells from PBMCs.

This CDR3 is CASAGGENQPQHF. The V call is TRBV6-2 or TRBV6-3, the J call TRBJ1-5. The CDR3 has 13 residues. CDR1 and CDR2 (germline): MNHEY, SVGEGT.